The 14 T cell receptor beta chains listed next were all sequenced from one sample in a study of response to subunit inactivated influenza vaccine (dated by TCRdb to the late 2010s). The library was generated by RT-PCR. Sequencing used an Illumina HiSeq 2500. Using fastp at Q25 and MiXCR, TCRdb reprocessed the public reads and kept productive beta chains. Entries are consolidated by CDR3 protein sequence, retaining the most common genes and DNA. This sample lists approximately 520,000 distinct CDR3 sequences; approximately 17% were detected once. Approximately 3% of the sample comes from the top ten. The sample in question was CD4+ T cells sorted from PBMCs, obtained roughly 24 months after vaccination. All receptors derive from a man aged 45 to 75 who received an inactivated influenza vaccine. Donor details come from another sample of the same person, matched by shared clones.

In this sample, this clonotype turned up a few times. The rearrangement uses TRBV7-9 and TRBJ2-4; D uncertain. The V gene's germline CDR1 is SEHNR and CDR2 FQNEAQ (reference sequence). V lost 0 bases, J lost 6 bases, and 3 bases lay in between. The CDR3 consists of 12 residues. This CDR3 reads CASSLAGNIQYF. The CDR3 coding sequence is TGTGCCAGCAGCTTAGCGGGAAACATTCAGTACTTC.

This clonotype was seen only a few times. The junction shows a germline mismatch at one end, possibly a read error. The rearrangement uses TRBV5-1 and TRBJ2-1; the match to TRBD1 covers 9 bases. The germline V gene encodes CDR1 SGHRS and CDR2 YFSETQ. This CDR3 is 14 amino acids long. The CDR3 is CASTGGQGRNEQFF. Written as DNA, the CDR3 is TGCGCAAGCACCGGGGGACAGGGTCGCAATGAGCAGTTCTTC.

CDR3 DNA: TGCGCCAGCAGCCAAGATCTTCAAAGTTACGAGCAGTACTTC. Protein: CASSQDLQSYEQYF. V and J are TRBV4-3 and TRBJ2-7, with D unresolved. V was trimmed by 0 bases and J by 4 bases, leaving 10 bases between them. The length of the CDR3 is 14 residues. CDR1 is LGHNA and CDR2 is YSLEER in the germline V gene.

This clonotype was counted a single time. The chain couples TRBV9 to TRBJ2-5; tentatively, D is TRBD1 (6 bases). Germline lookup yields CDR1 SGDLS and CDR2 YYNGEE. The V gene lost 0 bases and the J gene lost 1 base, with 10 bases spanning the gap. The CDR3 spans 15 residues. CDR3 protein: CASSVAGTSQETQYF. The CDR3 nucleotides read TGTGCCAGCAGCGTAGCTGGGACATCCCAAGAGACCCAGTACTTC.

V gene TRBV10-3 combines with J gene TRBJ2-1; a weak D match, TRBD2 (7 bases). This CDR3 contains 14 residues. Trimming left V 7 bases short and J 7 bases short, with 17 bases between. Germline CDR1 is ENHRY and CDR2 is SYGVKD. CDR3 in DNA: TGTGCCATCACCGGTGGGGGGGCTGGGAATGAGCAGTTCTTC. Protein sequence: CAITGGGAGNEQFF.

The chain has TRBV9 and TRBJ2-3, with 11 bases lining up with TRBD1. V shed 2 bases, J shed 6 bases, and the junction held 8 bases outside the gene matches. The length of the CDR3 is 16 residues. Per germline, CDR1 SGDLS and CDR2 YYNGEE. The CDR3 nucleotides read TGTGCCAGCAGCGTGGACGCCGGGACAGGGGGGGATACGCAGTATTTT. It yields the protein CASSVDAGTGGDTQYF. Using reference TRBV9 and TRBJ2-3 for the parts outside the CDR3, the full variable domain is DSGVTQTPKHLITATGQRVTLRCSPRSGDLSVYWYQQSLDQGLQFLIQYYNGEERAKGNILERFSAQQFPDLHSELNLSSLELGDSALYFCASSVDAGTGGDTQYFGPGTRLTVL.

The chain combines TRBV20-1 with TRBJ1-2; D gene unclear. CDR1 DFQATT and CDR2 SNEGSKA come from the germline V gene (reference sequence). The CDR3 spans 15 residues. With 0 bases removed from V and 6 bases from J, the gap between germline ends came to 17 bases. In DNA, the CDR3 is TGCAGTGCTAGAGATTTAGGCCAGGCAGCTAATGGCTACACCTTC. Translated: CSARDLGQAANGYTF.

This clonotype has just a few counts. This chain uses TRBV20-1 with TRBJ1-2; perhaps TRBD1 as D (5 bases). Germline V gives CDR1 DFQATT, CDR2 SNEGSKA (reference sequence). Trimming removed 5 bases at V and 7 bases at J, with 20 bases between. This CDR3 has 14 amino acids. In DNA form, the CDR3 reads TGCAGTGCTCCTGGTGGAACAGGCGGGAGTGGCTACACCTTC. It translates to CSAPGGTGGSGYTF.

This clonotype has only a few counts. The chain combines TRBV25-1 with TRBJ2-2, with TRBD1 matching 8 bases. The CDR3 loop spans 16 amino acids. V gave up 4 bases and J gave up 5 bases; unmatched junction bases: 9. From germline, CDR1 is MGHDK and CDR2 SYGVNS. CDR3 coding DNA: TGTGCCAGCAGTGGAACCGGGACAGGAAGGACCGGGGAGCTGTTTTTT. Its translation is CASSGTGTGRTGELFF.

The V call is TRBV6-1, the J call TRBJ2-3; the D is unclear. CDR1 and CDR2 (germline): MNHNS, SASEGT. The CDR3 consists of 13 residues. Trimming removed 11 bases from V and 2 bases from J, with 14 bases in between. In nucleotides, the CDR3 is TGTGCCGGCTCGTTGTTGCCCACAGATACGCAGTATTTT. Encoded protein: CAGSLLPTDTQYF.

This clonotype appeared a few times. V is TRBV20-1 and J is TRBJ2-7; D gene unclear. This CDR3 comprises 14 residues. The V end lost 5 bases, the J end lost 1 base, and 15 bases lay between the germline ends. Germline V gene data show CDR1 as DFQATT and CDR2 as SNEGSKA (reference sequence). CDR3 loop: CSAYTSAHSYEQYF. The CDR3 nucleotides are TGCAGTGCTTATACTTCGGCACATTCCTACGAGCAGTACTTC.

This clonotype has only a few counts. The chain carries TRBV6-2 or TRBV6-3 and TRBJ2-7; 10 bases match TRBD2. The V and J ends lost 8 bases and 0 bases, in that order; junction bases with no gene match: 4. The CDR3 spans 14 residues. CDR1 is MNHEY, CDR2 SVGEGT, per germline. The CDR3 DNA follows: TGTGCCAGCTTCGGGACTAGCGACTCCTACGAGCAGTACTTC. It is translated as CASFGTSDSYEQYF.

The chain employs TRBV20-1 and TRBJ2-1; the match to TRBD2 covers 9 bases. CDR3 length: 15 residues. Looked up from germline, CDR1 is DFQATT and CDR2 is SNEGSKA (reference sequence). The V segment lost 2 bases and the J segment 2 bases; nucleotides outside the gene matches: 4. CDR3 loop: CSARLAGTAYNEQFF. In DNA, the CDR3 is TGCAGTGCTAGACTAGCGGGAACCGCCTACAATGAGCAGTTCTTC.

The V and J genes are TRBV20-1 and TRBJ2-7; D possibly corresponds to TRBD1 (6 bases). Trimming removed 3 bases at V and 4 bases at J, with 16 bases between. Germline V gene lookup returns CDR1 DFQATT and CDR2 SNEGSKA (reference sequence). This CDR3 has 14 amino acids. CDR3 sequence reads: CSASSDSPRYEQYF. The CDR3 DNA reads as TGCAGTGCTAGTTCGGACAGCCCCCGATACGAGCAGTACTTC.